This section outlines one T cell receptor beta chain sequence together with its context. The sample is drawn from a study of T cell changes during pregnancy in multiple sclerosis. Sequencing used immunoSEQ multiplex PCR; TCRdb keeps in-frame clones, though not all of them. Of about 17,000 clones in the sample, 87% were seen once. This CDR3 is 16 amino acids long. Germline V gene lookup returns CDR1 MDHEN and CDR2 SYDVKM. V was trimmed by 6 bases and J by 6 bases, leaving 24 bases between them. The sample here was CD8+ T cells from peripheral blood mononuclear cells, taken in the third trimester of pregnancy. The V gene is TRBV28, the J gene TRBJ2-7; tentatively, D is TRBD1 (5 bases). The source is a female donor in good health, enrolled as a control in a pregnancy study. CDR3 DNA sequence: TGTGCCAGCAGCTCTGGACAAGCCCGTTCCCTATCCGAGCAGTACTTC. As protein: CASSSGQARSLSEQYF. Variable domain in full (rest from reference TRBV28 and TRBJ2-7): DVKVTQSSRYLVKRTGEKVFLECVQDMDHENMFWYRQDPGLGLRLIYFSYDVKMKEKGDIPEGYSVSREKKERFSLILESASTNQTSMYLCASSSGQARSLSEQYFGPGTRLTVT.